These 13 T cell receptor beta chains were all obtained from the same sample, sequenced in a study of breast tumors, draining lymph nodes, adjacent tissues. The lymph nodes were axillary draining lymph nodes from breast cancer patients. From the multiplex PCR reads, TCRdb called clonotypes with MiXCR, one entry per CDR3 protein. The repertoire consists of fewer than 150,000 distinct CDR3 sequences, with less than 25% occurring once and the leading ten covering over 2%. The sequencing input was axillary lymph node tissue. Receptors originate from a female donor with breast cancer. Some clones in this sample may be carry-over from other donors' samples.

Remarks on this clonotype: A clone one base away is much larger, so this may be a read error. The gene calls are TRBV5-4 and TRBJ2-7; possible D gene TRBD2, 5 bases. Germline-derived CDR1 and CDR2 are SGHNT and YYREEE (reference sequence). This CDR3 comprises 14 residues. V lost 0 bases, J lost 3 bases, and 10 bases lay in between. The DNA of the CDR3 is TGTGCCAGCAGCTTGGATAGCGCCGACTACGAGCAGTACTTC. As protein: CASSLDSADYEQYF.

Comments on this clonotype: This may be a read error: a much more frequent sequence differs by one nucleotide. The rearrangement joins TRBV6-5 to TRBJ1-4; D not resolved. Germline values: CDR1 MNHEY, CDR2 SVGAGI. The CDR3 sequence is 13 residues long. CDR3 residues: CASSYTHNEKLSF. The CDR3 coding sequence is TGTGCCAGCAGTTACACCCATAATGAAAAACTGTCTTTT.

This clonotype was observed a few times. The chain recombines TRBV19 with TRBJ2-5; the D call may be TRBD1 or TRBD2 (5 bases each). The germline V gene encodes CDR1 LNHDA and CDR2 SQIVND (reference sequence). Trimming pared 7 bases from V and 2 bases from J, leaving 17 bases between. This CDR3 is built from 15 residues. The CDR3 spells CASTSRGSGQETQYF. Here the CDR3 DNA reads TGTGCCAGTACCTCGAGGGGCAGTGGGCAAGAGACCCAGTACTTC. Full variable domain (remainder filled in from reference TRBV19 and TRBJ2-5): DGGITQSPKYLFRKEGQNVTLSCEQNLNHDAMYWYRQDPGQGLRLIYYSQIVNDFQKGDIAEGYSVSREKKESFPLTVTSAQKNPTAFYLCASTSRGSGQETQYFGPGTRLLVL.

This clonotype was recorded a few times. The chain carries TRBV9 and TRBJ2-6; no definite D call. This CDR3 comprises 14 residues. Looked up from germline, CDR1 is SGDLS and CDR2 is YYNGEE. The V gene lost 3 bases and the J gene lost 2 bases, with 6 bases spanning the gap. CDR3 loop: CASSGRPGANVLTF. In nucleotides, the CDR3 is TGTGCCAGCAGCGGGCGTCCTGGGGCCAACGTCCTGACTTTC.

This clonotype was observed at least ten times. V and J are TRBV18 and TRBJ2-1; D gene uncertain. Between the trimmed V and J ends, which lost 3 bases and 8 bases, there was a span of 11 bases. Germline V gene data show CDR1 as KGHSH and CDR2 as LQKENI. The CDR3 is 13 residues long. CDR3 DNA: TGTGCCAGCTCACCTCCTCCCGGCCATGAGCAGTTCTTC. It is translated as CASSPPPGHEQFF. Full variable domain (rest looked up from reference TRBV18 and TRBJ2-1): NAGVMQNPRHLVRRRGQEARLRCSPMKGHSHVYWYRQLPEEGLKFMVYLQKENIIDESGMPKERFSAEFPKEGPSILRIQQVVRGDSAAYFCASSPPPGHEQFFGPGTRLTVL.

This clonotype was detected ten times or more. The chain has TRBV2 and TRBJ1-4; no clear D gene. This CDR3 contains 14 residues. V gave up 3 bases and J gave up 2 bases, with 7 bases separating them. Germline V gene data show CDR1 as SNHLY and CDR2 as FYNNEI. CDR3 nucleotide sequence: TGTGCCAGCAGTGATGGAGGGACTAATGAAAAACTGTTTTTT. It is translated as CASSDGGTNEKLFF.

This clonotype was detected ten times or more. This chain joins TRBV5-1 and TRBJ2-3, with 10 bases matching TRBD1. In germline, CDR1 is SGHRS, CDR2 YFSETQ. The CDR3 sequence is 15 residues long. V gave up 4 bases and J gave up 6 bases; unmatched junction bases: 8. The CDR3 is CASSPKDRGMDTQYF. The CDR3 nucleotides are TGCGCCAGCAGCCCAAAGGACAGGGGGATGGATACGCAGTATTTT.

To note about this clonotype: Since a much larger clone is just one base distant, this may be a read error. Since no conserved phenylalanine or tryptophan closes the CDR3, a read error is the likely cause. V and J are TRBV4-1 and TRBJ2-1, with 8 nucleotides matching TRBD2. Germline CDR1 is MGHRA and CDR2 is YSYEKL. V was pared by 4 bases and J by 7 bases, with 15 bases of the junction left unmatched. The CDR3 spans 17 residues. DNA for the CDR3: TGCGCCAGCAGCCCCTTACCAAGTATCACGGGAGGGAATGAGCAGTTCATC. Its protein product is CASSPLPSITGGNEQFI.

The table lists this clonotype with many counts. The gene calls are TRBV2 and TRBJ2-7; D not certain. Germline V gene sequence: CDR1 SNHLY, CDR2 FYNNEI. The CDR3 is 13 amino acids. V was trimmed by 3 bases and J by 3 bases, leaving 9 bases between them. The CDR3 loop reads CASSEDGNYEQYF. The CDR3, as DNA: TGTGCCAGCAGTGAGGACGGTAACTACGAGCAGTACTTC.

This clonotype was picked up a small number of times. The chain carries TRBV20-1 and TRBJ1-1; D unresolved. Trimming took 0 bases from V and 2 from J, leaving 7 bases between them. This CDR3 has 13 amino acids. The germline V gene encodes CDR1 DFQATT and CDR2 SNEGSKA (reference sequence). This CDR3 reads CSARDRLNTEAFF. In nucleotides, the CDR3 is TGCAGTGCTAGAGACCGGTTAAACACTGAAGCTTTCTTT.

Worth noting for this clonotype: Just one base apart from a much larger clone, this may be a read error. The chain links TRBV5-6 to TRBJ2-1; D is ambiguous. CDR3 size: 12 residues. V was trimmed by 4 bases and J by 16 bases, leaving 18 bases between them. The germline gives CDR1 SGHDT, CDR2 YYEEEE. CDR3 nucleotide sequence: TGTGCCAGCAGCCGTTTTGGGCTGGCAAGCTTCTTC. This codes for CASSRFGLASFF.

Comments on this clonotype: Possible read error: a much larger clone is one base away. V and J are TRBV14 and TRBJ1-2, with D unresolved. Germline values: CDR1 SGHDN, CDR2 FVKESK. V was trimmed by 4 bases and J by 6 bases, leaving 15 bases between them. The CDR3 has 14 amino acids. CDR3 loop: CASSPRSIYHGYTF. As DNA, the CDR3 is TGTGCCAGCAGCCCACGCTCTATTTACCATGGCTACACCTTC.

This clonotype has ten or more counts. The chain is built from TRBV7-9 and TRBJ1-2; D is unresolved. Trimming removed 2 bases from V and 6 bases from J, with 16 bases in between. This CDR3 has 15 amino acids. Per germline, CDR1 SEHNR and CDR2 FQNEAQ (reference sequence). The CDR3, as DNA: TGTGCCAGCAGCTTACGCATCAGAGATTCTGATGGCTACACCTTC. Translation gives CASSLRIRDSDGYTF.